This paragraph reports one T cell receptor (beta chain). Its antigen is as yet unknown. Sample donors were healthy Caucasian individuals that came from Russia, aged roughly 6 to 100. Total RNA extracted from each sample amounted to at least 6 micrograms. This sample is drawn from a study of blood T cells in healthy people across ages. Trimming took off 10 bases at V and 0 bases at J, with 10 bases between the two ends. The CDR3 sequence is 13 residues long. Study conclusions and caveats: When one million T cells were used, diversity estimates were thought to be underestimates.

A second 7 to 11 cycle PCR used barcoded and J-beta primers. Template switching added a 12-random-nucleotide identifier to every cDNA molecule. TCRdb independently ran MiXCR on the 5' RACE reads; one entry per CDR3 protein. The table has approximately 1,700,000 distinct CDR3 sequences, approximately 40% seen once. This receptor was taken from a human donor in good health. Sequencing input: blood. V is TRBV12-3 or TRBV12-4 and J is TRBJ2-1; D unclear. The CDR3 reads CANIQSSYNEQFF. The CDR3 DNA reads TGTGCCAACATACAAAGCTCCTACAATGAGCAGTTCTTC.